What follows are 9 T cell receptor beta chains derived from one specimen sequenced in a study of beta chain features in type 1 diabetes. Whole-study findings and limits: TCRB CDR3s from Type 1 diabetes patients were moderately but significantly shorter in all four CD4+ subsets.

The investigators reverse transcribed all of the isolated RNA, so they sequenced expressed TCRB transcripts. The protocol was immunoSEQ multiplex PCR, while the TCRdb copy is restricted to in-frame clones and leaves out a portion. In the table there are 300,000 or so clones, around 15% of which are singletons. These receptors' targets are unknown. Sequencing used naive CD4+ T cells from blood. The receptors originated from a man younger than 45 with type 1 diabetes.

The J gene is TRBJ1-5, the V gene TRBV5-1; a possible D gene is TRBD1 (5 bases). The CDR3 runs to 13 residues. In germline, CDR1 is SGHRS, CDR2 YFSETQ. Trimming cost V 7 bases and J 3 bases, with 11 bases left between them. The CDR3 loop reads CASSDGHNQPQHF. The DNA of the CDR3 is TGCGCCAGCTCCGACGGACACAATCAGCCCCAGCATTTT.

The chain employs TRBV28 and TRBJ1-2, with 7 bases lining up with TRBD1. Germline CDR1 MDHEN, CDR2 SYDVKM. V trimming: 3 bases; J trimming: 5 bases; junction bases outside the gene matches: 3. This CDR3 contains 13 residues. CDR3 in DNA: TGTGCCAGCAGTTTGGGACAGCCTTATGGCTACACCTTC. Amino acid sequence: CASSLGQPYGYTF.

This clone was detected only a few times. This chain connects TRBV7-2 to TRBJ2-7, with 11 bases aligning to TRBD2. The CDR3 extends over 15 amino acids. Germline trimming cut 5 bases from V and 1 base from J; bases unmatched to any gene: 4. Germline V gene data show CDR1 as SGHTA and CDR2 as FQGNSA. As DNA, the CDR3 is TGTGCCAGCAGCCCGGGACTAGCGGTTTCCTACGAGCAGTACTTC. It yields the protein CASSPGLAVSYEQYF.

The chain joins TRBV4-3 to TRBJ2-7; weak D call: TRBD1 (5 bases). V was cut by 1 base and J by 5 bases, with 15 bases left in between. CDR3 length: 15 amino acids. Germline CDR1 and CDR2: LGHNA and YSLEER. CDR3 in amino acids: CASSQGQGEVNEQYF. In DNA form, the CDR3 reads TGCGCCAGCAGCCAAGGGCAGGGTGAAGTGAACGAGCAGTACTTC.

The chain is built from TRBV5-1 and TRBJ2-7; 13 bases line up with TRBD2. CDR1 is SGHRS and CDR2 is YFSETQ in the germline V gene. This CDR3 is built from 15 residues. The V and J ends lost 4 bases and 10 bases, in that order; junction bases with no gene match: 11. The CDR3 DNA follows: TGCGCCAGCAGCGGGGGACAGCGGACTAGCGGGGGACAGTACTTC. Protein product: CASSGGQRTSGGQYF. Drawing the rest from reference TRBV5-1 and TRBJ2-7, the complete variable domain is KAGVTQTPRYLIKTRGQQVTLSCSPISGHRSVSWYQQTPGQGLQFLFEYFSETQRNKGNFPGRFSGRQFSNSRSEMNVSTLELGDSALYLCASSGGQRTSGGQYFGPGTRLTVT.

The CDR3 nucleotides read TGTGCCACCAGCAAGTATACGGGAGATACGCAGTATTTT. Encoded protein: CATSKYTGDTQYF. This chain connects TRBV15 to TRBJ2-3; D is unclear. Germline CDR1 and CDR2: LNHNV and YYDKDF (reference sequence). The CDR3 sequence is 13 residues long. V gave up 4 bases and J gave up 5 bases, with 10 bases separating them.

For this clone: Other nucleotide sequences in the sample specify the same CDR3. The genes are TRBV6-5 and TRBJ1-2; TRBD1 matches 9 bases. The CDR3 extends over 14 amino acids. Germline loops: CDR1 MNHEY, CDR2 SVGAGI. Germline trimming cut 0 bases from V and 5 bases from J; bases unmatched to any gene: 1. CDR3 sequence reads: CASSYSGQGYGYTF. The CDR3 DNA is TGTGCCAGCAGTTACTCGGGACAGGGATATGGCTACACCTTC.

The table lists this clone with a few counts. CDR3 nucleotides: TGTGCCAGCAGCCAAGACCCGGTGAACACCGGGGAGCTGTTTTTT. Translated, it gives CASSQDPVNTGELFF. The chain is built from TRBV14 and TRBJ2-2; D remains unclear. This CDR3 contains 15 residues. V gave up 0 bases and J gave up 1 base, with 6 bases separating them. The germline V gene has CDR1 SGHDN and CDR2 FVKESK.

This clone was found a few times. The chain employs TRBV7-2 and TRBJ2-7; TRBD1 might be the D (6 bases). Germline CDR1 and CDR2: SGHTA and FQGNSA. CDR3 size: 13 residues. V lost 5 bases, J lost 6 bases, and 14 bases lay in between. The CDR3 loop is CASSEGEFSEQYF. CDR3 DNA sequence: TGTGCCAGCAGCGAGGGGGAGTTTAGCGAGCAGTACTTC.